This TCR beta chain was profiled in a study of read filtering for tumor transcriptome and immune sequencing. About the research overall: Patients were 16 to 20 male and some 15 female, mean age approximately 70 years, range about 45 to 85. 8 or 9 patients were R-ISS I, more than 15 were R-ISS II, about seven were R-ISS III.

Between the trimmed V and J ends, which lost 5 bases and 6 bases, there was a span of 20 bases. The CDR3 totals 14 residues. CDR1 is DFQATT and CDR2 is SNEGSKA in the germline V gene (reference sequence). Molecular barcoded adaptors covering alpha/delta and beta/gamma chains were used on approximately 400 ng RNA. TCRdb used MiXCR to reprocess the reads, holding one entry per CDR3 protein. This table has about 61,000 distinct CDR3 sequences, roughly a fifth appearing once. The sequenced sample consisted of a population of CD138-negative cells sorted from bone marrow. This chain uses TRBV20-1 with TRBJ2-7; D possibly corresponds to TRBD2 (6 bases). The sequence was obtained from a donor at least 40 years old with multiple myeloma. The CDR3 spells CSALDWAGQSEQYF. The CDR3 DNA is TGCAGTGCTCTAGACTGGGCGGGGCAGAGCGAGCAGTACTTC.